Given below is one T cell receptor (beta chain) in context. The antigen is undetermined. This sample is drawn from a study of circulating and synovial CD4+ cells in juvenile arthritis. Notes on the study in general: Bulk blood CD4 samples held at least an order of magnitude more or fewer genomes than CPL. Measured synovium overlap likely understates the true shared repertoire. Compared with bulk blood, circulating pathogenic-like lymphocytes shared substantially more CDR3 sequences with synovial T cells.

Sequencing was performed with immunoSEQ multiplex PCR; in TCRdb, only in-frame clones are kept and a portion is missing. The sample includes approximately 36,000 clones, over 85% seen only once; the top ten take around 0.64%. In germline, CDR1 is SGHRS, CDR2 YFSETQ. The CDR3 has 14 amino acids. V was pared by 4 bases and J by 4 bases, with 6 bases of the junction left unmatched. The clonotype was recovered from a human donor with juvenile idiopathic arthritis. The chain carries TRBV5-1 and TRBJ2-7; TRBD1 matches at 9 bases. Sequencing was done on a sample of CD4+ T cells from blood. CDR3 nucleotide sequence: TGCGCCAGCAGCGGCCGGGACAGGGAGTACGAGCAGTACTTC. Translated: CASSGRDREYEQYF.